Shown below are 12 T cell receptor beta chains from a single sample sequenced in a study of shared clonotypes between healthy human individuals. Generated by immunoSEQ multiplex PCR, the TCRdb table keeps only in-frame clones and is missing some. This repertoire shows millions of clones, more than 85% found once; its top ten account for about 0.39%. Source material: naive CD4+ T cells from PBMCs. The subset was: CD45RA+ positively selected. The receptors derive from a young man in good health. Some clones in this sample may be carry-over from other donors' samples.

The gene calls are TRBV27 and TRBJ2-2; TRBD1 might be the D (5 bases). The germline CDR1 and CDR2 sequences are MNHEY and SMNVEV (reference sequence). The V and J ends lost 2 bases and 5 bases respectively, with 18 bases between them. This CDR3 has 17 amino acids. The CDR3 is CASSLTSFAGWTGELFF. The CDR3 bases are TGTGCCAGCAGTTTAACAAGTTTCGCAGGGTGGACCGGGGAGCTGTTTTTT.

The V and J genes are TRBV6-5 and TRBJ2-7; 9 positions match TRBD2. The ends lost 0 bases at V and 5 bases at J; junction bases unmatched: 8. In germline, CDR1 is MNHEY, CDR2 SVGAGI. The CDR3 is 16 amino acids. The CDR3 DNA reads TGTGCCAGCAGTTACTCCCCAGCGGGAGGATCCCACGAGCAGTACTTC. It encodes CASSYSPAGGSHEQYF.

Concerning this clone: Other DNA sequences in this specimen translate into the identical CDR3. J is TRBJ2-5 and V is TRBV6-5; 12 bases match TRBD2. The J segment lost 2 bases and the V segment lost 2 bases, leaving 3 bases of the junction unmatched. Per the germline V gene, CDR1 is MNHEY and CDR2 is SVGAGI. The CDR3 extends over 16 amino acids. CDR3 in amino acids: CASSYAGTSGQETQYF. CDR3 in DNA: TGTGCCAGCAGTTACGCTGGGACTAGCGGGCAAGAGACCCAGTACTTC.

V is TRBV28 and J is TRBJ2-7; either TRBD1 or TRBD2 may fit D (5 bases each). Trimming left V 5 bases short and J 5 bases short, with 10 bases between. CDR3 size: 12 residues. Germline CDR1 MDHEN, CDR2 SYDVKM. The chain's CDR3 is CASSARDHEQYF. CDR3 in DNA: TGTGCCAGCAGTGCTAGGGACCACGAGCAGTACTTC. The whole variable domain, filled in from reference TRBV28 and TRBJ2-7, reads DVKVTQSSRYLVKRTGEKVFLECVQDMDHENMFWYRQDPGLGLRLIYFSYDVKMKEKGDIPEGYSVSREKKERFSLILESASTNQTSMYLCASSARDHEQYFGPGTRLTVT.

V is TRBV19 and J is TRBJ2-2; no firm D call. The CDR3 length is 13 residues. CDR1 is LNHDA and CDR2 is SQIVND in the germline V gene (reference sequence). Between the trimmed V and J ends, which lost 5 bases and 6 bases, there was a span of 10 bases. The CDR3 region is CASSDTPSGELFF. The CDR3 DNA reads TGTGCCAGTAGTGATACACCGTCCGGGGAGCTGTTTTTT. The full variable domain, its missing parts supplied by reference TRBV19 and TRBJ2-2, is DGGITQSPKYLFRKEGQNVTLSCEQNLNHDAMYWYRQDPGQGLRLIYYSQIVNDFQKGDIAEGYSVSREKKESFPLTVTSAQKNPTAFYLCASSDTPSGELFFGEGSRLTVL.

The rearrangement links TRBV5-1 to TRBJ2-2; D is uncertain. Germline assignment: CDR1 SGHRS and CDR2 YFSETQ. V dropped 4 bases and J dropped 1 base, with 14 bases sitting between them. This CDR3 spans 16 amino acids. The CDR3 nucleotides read TGCGCCAGCAGCACCCGGGCCGGGCAGAACACCGGGGAGCTGTTTTTT. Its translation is CASSTRAGQNTGELFF. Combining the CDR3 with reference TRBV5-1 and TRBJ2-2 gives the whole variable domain KAGVTQTPRYLIKTRGQQVTLSCSPISGHRSVSWYQQTPGQGLQFLFEYFSETQRNKGNFPGRFSGRQFSNSRSEMNVSTLELGDSALYLCASSTRAGQNTGELFFGEGSRLTVL.

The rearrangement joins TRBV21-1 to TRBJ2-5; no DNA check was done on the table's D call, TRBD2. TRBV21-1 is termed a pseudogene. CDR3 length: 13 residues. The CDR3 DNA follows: TGTGCCAGCAGCAATTCGGTACAAGAGACCCAGTACTTC. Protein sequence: CASSNSVQETQYF.

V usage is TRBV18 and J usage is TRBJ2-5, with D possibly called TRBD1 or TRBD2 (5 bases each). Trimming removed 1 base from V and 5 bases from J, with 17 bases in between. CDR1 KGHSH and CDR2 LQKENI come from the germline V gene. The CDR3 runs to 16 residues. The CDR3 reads CASSPRIGGSEETQYF. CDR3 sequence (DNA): TGTGCCAGCTCACCACGAATTGGGGGAAGCGAGGAGACCCAGTACTTC.

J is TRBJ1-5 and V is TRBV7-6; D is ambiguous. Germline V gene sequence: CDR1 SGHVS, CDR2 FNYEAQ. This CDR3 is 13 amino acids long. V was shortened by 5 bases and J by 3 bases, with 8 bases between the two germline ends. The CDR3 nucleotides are TGTGCCAGCAGCCCAGACCTCAATCAGCCCCAGCATTTT. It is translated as CASSPDLNQPQHF.

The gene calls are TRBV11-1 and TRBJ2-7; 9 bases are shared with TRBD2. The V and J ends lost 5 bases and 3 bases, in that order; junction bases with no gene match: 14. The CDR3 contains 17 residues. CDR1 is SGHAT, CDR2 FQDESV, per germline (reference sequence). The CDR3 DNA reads TGTGCCAGCAGCGGGGGACTAGCACGACCCTCCAGCTACGAGCAGTACTTC. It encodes CASSGGLARPSSYEQYF.

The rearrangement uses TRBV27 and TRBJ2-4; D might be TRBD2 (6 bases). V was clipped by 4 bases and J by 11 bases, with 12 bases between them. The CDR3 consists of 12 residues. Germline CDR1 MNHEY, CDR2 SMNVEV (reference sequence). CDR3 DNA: TGTGCCAGCAGTTGGCGGGGCGGCGTTCAGTACTTC. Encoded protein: CASSWRGGVQYF.

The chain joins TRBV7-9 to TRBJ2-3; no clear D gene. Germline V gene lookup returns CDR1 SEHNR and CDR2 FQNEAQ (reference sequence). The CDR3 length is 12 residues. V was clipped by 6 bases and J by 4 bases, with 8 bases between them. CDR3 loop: CASSQAADTQYF. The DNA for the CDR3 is TGTGCCAGCAGTCAGGCAGCAGATACGCAGTATTTT.